This TCR beta chain is drawn from a study of T cells after yellow fever vaccination. Germline V gene data show CDR1 as MGHRA and CDR2 as YSYEKL. Trimming at V came to 3 bases and at J to 3 bases, leaving 11 bases not matched to a gene. This CDR3 contains 16 residues. This clonotype came up a few times. Via MiXCR, TCRdb re-called the 5' RACE reads, giving one row per CDR3 protein. This sample carries fewer than 90,000 distinct CDR3 sequences, approximately 7% of them seen once, and the ten largest clones take around 35%. The source was CD8+ T cells sorted from PBMCs, collected 5 days after the first yellow fever vaccination. The rearrangement links TRBV4-1 to TRBJ2-7; 7 bases align to TRBD1. The TCR sequence derives from a man aged 18 to 35 who received the YFV17D yellow fever vaccine. CDR3 coding DNA: TGCGCCAGCAGCCAGGCAGACAGGGTTCGCGTCTACGAGCAGTACTTC. Protein: CASSQADRVRVYEQYF.